One T cell receptor (beta chain) is described in this entry. The antigen is undetermined. V was cut by 7 bases and J by 5 bases, with 12 bases left in between. Germline CDR1 and CDR2: DFQATT and SNEGSKA (reference sequence). This CDR3 comprises 12 residues. This sample stems from a study of T cell repertoires in cytomegalovirus infection. TCRdb analysed the reads with MiXCR anew, one entry per CDR3 protein. The sample holds roughly 570,000 distinct CDR3 sequences, 40% seen once. The TCR originated in a human donor in good health (CMV status not recorded). Some clones in this sample may be carry-over from other donors' samples. The chain links TRBV20-1 to TRBJ1-5, with D possibly TRBD1 on 5 matching bases. The sample was cultured PBMCs, taken from culture after CMV antigen stimulation. Written as DNA, the CDR3 is TGCAGTGTGAGGAAAGGGGATCAGCCCCAGCATTTT. It specifies CSVRKGDQPQHF.